The clone carrying this T cell receptor beta chain was counted once. Patients included in sequencing had previously demonstrated CD8+CD57+ cell expansion by flow cytometry. V gave up 5 bases and J gave up 3 bases, with 17 bases separating them. CDR1 is DFQATT and CDR2 is SNEGSKA in the germline V gene (reference sequence). CDR3 length: 14 amino acids. The source of the sample is a study of CD8+CD57+ T cells in acquired aplastic anemia. Genomic DNA acted as the template from which TCR beta VDJ combination and CDR3 sequence profiling were carried out. TCRdb reprocessed the reads with MiXCR, giving one entry per CDR3 protein. The sample carries more than 70,000 distinct CDR3 sequences, roughly three quarters recorded once.

Sequenced material: sorted CD4+, CD8+, or CD8+CD57+ T cells (not recorded which) from PBMCs. This sequence originates from a human donor with aplastic anemia. This chain joins TRBV20-1 and TRBJ2-7, with D maybe TRBD1 (6 bases). Here the CDR3 reads CSAPSRGQVYEQYF. DNA of the CDR3: TGCAGTGCTCCCTCCCGGGGACAAGTCTACGAGCAGTACTTC.